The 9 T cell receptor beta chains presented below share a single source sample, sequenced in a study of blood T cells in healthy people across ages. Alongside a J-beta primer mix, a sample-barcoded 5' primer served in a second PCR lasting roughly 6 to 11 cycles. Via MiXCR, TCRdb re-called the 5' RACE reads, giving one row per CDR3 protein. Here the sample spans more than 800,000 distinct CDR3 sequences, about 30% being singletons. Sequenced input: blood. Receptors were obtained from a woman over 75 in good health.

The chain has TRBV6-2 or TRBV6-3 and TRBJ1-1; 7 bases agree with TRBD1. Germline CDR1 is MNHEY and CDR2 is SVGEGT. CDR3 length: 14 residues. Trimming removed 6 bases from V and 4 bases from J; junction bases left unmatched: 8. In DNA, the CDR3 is TGTGCCAGCAGCTCAGGGTACAGGGGCACTGAAGCTTTCTTT. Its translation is CASSSGYRGTEAFF.

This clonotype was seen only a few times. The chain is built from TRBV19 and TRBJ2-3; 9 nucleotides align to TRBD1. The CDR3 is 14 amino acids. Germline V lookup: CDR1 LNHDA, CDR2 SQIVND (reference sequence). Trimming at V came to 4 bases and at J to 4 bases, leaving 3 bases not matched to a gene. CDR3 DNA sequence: TGTGCCAGTAGTAAGGGACAGGGATCAGATACGCAGTATTTT. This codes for CASSKGQGSDTQYF.

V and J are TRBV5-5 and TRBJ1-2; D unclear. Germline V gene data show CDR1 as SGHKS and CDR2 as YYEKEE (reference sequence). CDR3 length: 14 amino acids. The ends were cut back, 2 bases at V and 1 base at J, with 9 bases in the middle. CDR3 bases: TGTGCCAGCAGCTTACCGGGCCTTAACTATGGCTACACCTTC. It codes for CASSLPGLNYGYTF.

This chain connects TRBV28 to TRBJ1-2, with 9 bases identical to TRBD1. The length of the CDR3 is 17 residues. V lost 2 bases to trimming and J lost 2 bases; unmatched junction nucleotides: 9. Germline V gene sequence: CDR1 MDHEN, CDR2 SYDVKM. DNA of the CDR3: TGTGCCAGCAGTTTACCCCTCGGACAGGGGCCGAACTATGGCTACACCTTC. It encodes CASSLPLGQGPNYGYTF.

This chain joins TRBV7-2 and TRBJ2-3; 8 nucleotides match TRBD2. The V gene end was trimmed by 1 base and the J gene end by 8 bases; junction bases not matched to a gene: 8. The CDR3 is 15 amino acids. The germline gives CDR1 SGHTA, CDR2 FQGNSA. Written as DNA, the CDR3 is TGTGCCAGCAGCTTAGATCGGGGGGGCCTCGGTACGCAGTATTTT. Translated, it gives CASSLDRGGLGTQYF.

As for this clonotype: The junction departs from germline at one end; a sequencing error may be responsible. CDR3 nucleotides: TGTGCCATCTCACCGGGACCGACTGAAGCTTTCTTT. Translation: CAISPGPTEAFF. This sequence joins TRBV18 and TRBJ1-1, with D perhaps matching TRBD1 (5 bases). The CDR3 runs to 12 residues. Germline V gene data show CDR1 as KGHSH and CDR2 as LQKENI. Full variable domain (remainder filled in from reference TRBV18 and TRBJ1-1): NAGVMQNPRHLVRRRGQEARLRCSPMKGHSHVYWYRQLPEEGLKFMVYLQKENIIDESGMPKERFSAEFPKEGPSILRIQQVVRGDSAAYFCAISPGPTEAFFGQGTRLTVV.

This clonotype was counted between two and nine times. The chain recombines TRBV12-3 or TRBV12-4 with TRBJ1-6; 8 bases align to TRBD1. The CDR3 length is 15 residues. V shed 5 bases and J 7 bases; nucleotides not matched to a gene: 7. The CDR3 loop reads CASSEDRGSNSPLHF. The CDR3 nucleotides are TGTGCCAGCAGTGAAGACAGGGGTAGCAATTCACCCCTCCACTTT.

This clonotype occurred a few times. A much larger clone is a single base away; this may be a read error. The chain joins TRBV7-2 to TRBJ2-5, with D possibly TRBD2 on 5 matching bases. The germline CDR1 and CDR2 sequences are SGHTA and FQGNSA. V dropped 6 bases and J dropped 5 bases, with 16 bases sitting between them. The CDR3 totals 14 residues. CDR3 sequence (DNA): TGTGCCAGCAGTTGCGGAACGGGATGGGAGACCCAGTACTTC. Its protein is CASSCGTGWETQYF.

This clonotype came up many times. CDR3 region: CASSVEGFSNQPQHF. Written as DNA, the CDR3 is TGTGCCAGCAGCGTAGAGGGGTTTAGCAATCAGCCCCAGCATTTT. V usage is TRBV9 and J usage is TRBJ1-5, with D perhaps matching TRBD1 (5 bases). The CDR3 totals 15 residues. Germline loops: CDR1 SGDLS, CDR2 YYNGEE. V was shortened by 0 bases and J by 0 bases, with 7 bases between the two germline ends.